The rows below give T cell receptor beta chains drawn from one sample of a study of blood T cell repertoires in COVID-19. The protocol was immunoSEQ multiplex PCR, while the TCRdb copy is restricted to in-frame clones and leaves out a portion. The repertoire has some 150,000 clones, around 89% of them found once; the top ten carry more than 14%. The sequenced material came from peripheral blood. All receptors derive from a woman aged 40 to 55 with acute or convalescent COVID-19. Each CDR3 is given with its conserved first and last residue. The D gene is left open where the match is weak.

V gene: TRBV4-1
D gene: TRBD2
CDR3 protein: CASSQVSFRAGGSHEQFF

V gene: TRBV5-1
D gene: -
CDR3 protein: CASSWYSGELFF

V gene: TRBV29-1
D gene: -
CDR3 protein: CSAGQSGAKNEKLFF

V gene: TRBV5-4
D gene: TRBD1
CDR3 protein: CASSLAGTGNEKLFF

V gene: TRBV7-6
D gene: -
CDR3 protein: CASSSRDYEQYF

V gene: TRBV4-1
D gene: -
CDR3 protein: CASSQEGSGGRDEKLFF

V gene: TRBV9
D gene: -
CDR3 protein: CASSQHDTGELFF

V gene: TRBV29-1
D gene: TRBD2
CDR3 protein: CSVKLAGNLKTQYF

V gene: TRBV7-9
D gene: -
CDR3 protein: CASSLGGGVGYGYTF

V gene: TRBV19
D gene: -
CDR3 protein: CAIQNREGVNTEAFF

V gene: TRBV13
D gene: -
CDR3 protein: CASSLGAVLANTGELFF

V gene: TRBV7-9
D gene: TRBD2
CDR3 protein: CASSPGTSLEQYF

V gene: TRBV9
D gene: TRBD2
CDR3 protein: CASSVSGSSYNEQFF

V gene: TRBV2
D gene: -
CDR3 protein: CASSAGGWGEKLFF

V gene: TRBV29-1
D gene: -
CDR3 protein: CSVVSGVSYEQYF

V gene: TRBV27
D gene: TRBD1
CDR3 protein: CASSLLGQGAEKLFF

V gene: TRBV9
D gene: TRBD2
CDR3 protein: CASSVARGGDPDTQYF

V gene: TRBV5-1
D gene: -
CDR3 protein: CASSLYMRRWTQGKNTEAFF

V gene: TRBV29-1
D gene: TRBD2
CDR3 protein: CSVGLGGGVNEQFF

V gene: TRBV19
D gene: -
CDR3 protein: CASSIVVREPYNEQFF

V gene: TRBV6-6
D gene: -
CDR3 protein: CASSPPWQSGETQYF

V gene: TRBV21-1
D gene: -
CDR3 protein: CASSKDWDRHQPQHF

V gene: TRBV5-1
D gene: -
CDR3 protein: CASSLASRMNTEAFF

V gene: TRBV7-9
D gene: -
CDR3 protein: CASSLPGSTEAFF

V gene: TRBV11-1
D gene: -
CDR3 protein: CASSSGSGTDTQYF

V gene: TRBV12-3/TRBV12-4
D gene: -
CDR3 protein: CASKRDIAEQYF

V gene: TRBV7-9
D gene: -
CDR3 protein: CASSLSSSYNEQFF

V gene: TRBV11-3
D gene: -
CDR3 protein: CASRGAGSTEAFF

V gene: TRBV27
D gene: -
CDR3 protein: CASSLEASNQPQHF

V gene: TRBV18
D gene: TRBD1
CDR3 protein: CASSPLQGSGTDTQYF

V gene: TRBV5-1
D gene: -
CDR3 protein: CASSLAAVQETQYF

V gene: TRBV6-1
D gene: TRBD2
CDR3 protein: CASSEESLAGGPDEQYF

V gene: TRBV19
D gene: -
CDR3 protein: CASRRVRGELFF

V gene: TRBV6-5
D gene: -
CDR3 protein: CASSPSSYRVQPQHF

V gene: TRBV2
D gene: TRBD1
CDR3 protein: CASSVDRGGSQPQHF

V gene: TRBV28
D gene: TRBD2
CDR3 protein: CASSSGTSGYQETQYF

V gene: TRBV5-4
D gene: -
CDR3 protein: CASSLRGASYEQYF

V gene: TRBV5-8
D gene: TRBD1
CDR3 protein: CASSPGTGWLAFF

V gene: TRBV6-5
D gene: TRBD1
CDR3 protein: CASSYSGQTNQPQHF

V gene: TRBV2
D gene: TRBD2
CDR3 protein: CASRRTSGSSYEQYF

V gene: TRBV18
D gene: -
CDR3 protein: CASSHGTDYGYTF

V gene: TRBV7-9
D gene: TRBD1
CDR3 protein: CASSRRGGGDRQLGGYTF

V gene: TRBV5-4
D gene: -
CDR3 protein: CASSWGPGGHTEAFF

V gene: TRBV3-1/TRBV3-2
D gene: -
CDR3 protein: CASSQDGAGIYGYTF

V gene: TRBV6-2/TRBV6-3
D gene: TRBD2
CDR3 protein: CASGLAAGPLEQYF

V gene: TRBV10-3
D gene: -
CDR3 protein: CAISVQGRETQYF

V gene: TRBV5-1
D gene: TRBD2
CDR3 protein: CASSTGTSGAGEQFF

V gene: TRBV5-1
D gene: TRBD1
CDR3 protein: CASSPDRDRGYTF

V gene: TRBV19
D gene: TRBD2
CDR3 protein: CASSPQRGGRSETQYF

V gene: TRBV7-8
D gene: TRBD1
CDR3 protein: CAGSLVGTGTTDTQYF

V gene: TRBV12-3/TRBV12-4
D gene: -
CDR3 protein: CASRTQGNTEAFF

V gene: TRBV24-1
D gene: -
CDR3 protein: CATSETAWNEQFF

V gene: TRBV21-1
D gene: -
CDR3 protein: CASSKVWLAGVEKGWADEQFF

V gene: TRBV19
D gene: TRBD1
CDR3 protein: CASGWTGDTGELFF

V gene: TRBV18
D gene: -
CDR3 protein: CASSPGAGTNYGYTF